The TCR beta chain described here comes from a study of blood T cell repertoires in COVID-19. In the study overall: Acute and convalescent COVID-19 samples came from the United States, Italy and Spain. T cells, B-cell-depleted T cells, or PBMCs supplied cDNA or gDNA.

Germline V gene data show CDR1 as SGHTA and CDR2 as FQGNSA. After removal of 6 bases from V and 2 bases from J, the junction contained 7 bases not matched to a gene. There are 15 residues in the CDR3. Methods used by the authors: Estimation of nucleated cell counts was performed using reference gene primer amplification. Data came from immunoSEQ multiplex PCR; TCRdb stores just in-frame clones and leaves some out. V, J and clone size were drawn from that table, and D and trimming were deduced from the DNA. The sample carries about 140,000 clones, around 87% recorded once. The specimen was peripheral blood. The sequence derives from a middle-aged woman with acute or convalescent COVID-19. V and J are TRBV7-2 and TRBJ2-3; 8 bases fit TRBD2. The CDR3 coding sequence is TGTGCCAGCAGTTTGACTAGCGTTCTCACAGATACGCAGTATTTT. It yields the protein CASSLTSVLTDTQYF.